The rows below give T cell receptor beta chains drawn from one sample of a study of blood T cell repertoires in COVID-19. Profiling relied on immunoSEQ multiplex PCR, and the TCRdb table lists in-frame clones only, not all of them. The table shows 65,000 to 90,000 clones, with 70% to 85% occurring only once. Sequences were obtained from peripheral blood. The receptors here all came from a man in his sixties with active or convalescent COVID-19. The CDR3 runs from the conserved cysteine through the conserved F or W.

TRBV2	TRBJ2-1	16	CASSPQGDKAGSEQFF
TRBV2	TRBJ2-5	14	CASRDSGGQETQYF
TRBV10-3	TRBJ1-5	16	CAISGADVSSNQPQHF
TRBV19	TRBJ2-7	13	CASSIGGTYEQYF
TRBV11-2	TRBJ2-2	14	CASSLFQNTGELFF
TRBV18	TRBJ1-2	15	CASSPYGTGGAGYTF
TRBV9	TRBJ2-7	16	CASSVGLGQGVNEQYF
TRBV7-2	TRBJ2-3	17	CASSLKVGGLYTDTQYF
TRBV6-5	TRBJ1-2	15	CASRDGGGAGYGYTF
TRBV5-6	TRBJ2-1	17	CASSPDRGELVYNEQFF
TRBV18	TRBJ2-2	15	CASSPRTINTGELFF
TRBV19	TRBJ2-7	14	CASSIMDGSYEQYF
TRBV27	TRBJ1-1	15	CASSLSGWRGLEAFF
TRBV21-1	TRBJ1-1	13	CAGRRDMNTEAFF
TRBV5-5	TRBJ2-7	14	CASSPLGSSYEQYF
TRBV9	TRBJ2-1	14	CASSSGGAYNEQFF
TRBV5-8	TRBJ1-2	13	CASSLEQDGGYTF
TRBV4-2	TRBJ1-2	15	CASSQERRGYYGYTF
TRBV10-1	TRBJ2-4	16	CASSEGTGIRRHIQYF
TRBV10-3	TRBJ1-3	14	CAISERQLGNTIYF
TRBV3-1/TRBV3-2	TRBJ2-7	16	CASSHPTADRGYEQYF
TRBV11-2	TRBJ2-7	14	CASRETGITYEQYF
TRBV18	TRBJ1-6	15	CASSPRQGQISPLHF
TRBV28	TRBJ2-3	17	CASSLHGGGARTDTQYF
TRBV5-1	TRBJ1-6	15	CASSLNGGPDSPLHF
TRBV30	TRBJ1-2	9	CAWSQSYTF
TRBV29-1	TRBJ2-7	11	CSVGSAYEQYF
TRBV18	TRBJ2-3	15	CASSLGGGSTDTQYF
TRBV6-5	TRBJ1-2	11	CASTQGGGYTF
TRBV19	TRBJ1-5	13	CASKPPGNQPQHF
TRBV7-6	TRBJ2-1	21	CASSSHRLGGLGWSSYNEQFF
TRBV21-1	TRBJ1-3	15	CASSRTGNSGNTIYF
TRBV3-1/TRBV3-2	TRBJ1-2	12	CASSQANNGYTF
TRBV7-9	TRBJ1-1	17	CASSSQGGRQHNTEAFF
TRBV6-6	TRBJ2-3	15	CASSYLHGGPDTQYF
TRBV5-1	TRBJ2-3	16	CASSLYPAGSTDTQYF
TRBV19	TRBJ2-5	14	CASGPRDKKETQYF
TRBV28	TRBJ2-7	15	CASRTPGTSGYEQYF
TRBV18	TRBJ1-4	15	CASSPEQGYNEKLFF
TRBV5-6	TRBJ2-1	14	CASSLARTYNEQFF
TRBV6-5	TRBJ1-2	13	CVAAHLAFNGYTF
TRBV3-1/TRBV3-2	TRBJ1-3	14	CASSQSGRGNTIYF
TRBV7-9	TRBJ2-5	15	CASSWALADKETQYF
TRBV7-2	TRBJ1-5	13	CASSLVFNQPQHF
TRBV18	TRBJ2-5	14	CASSPRRDQETQYF
TRBV6-5	TRBJ1-6	13	CASRTGESSPLHF
TRBV30	TRBJ2-5	13	CAWTPTAGETQYF
TRBV27	TRBJ1-3	13	CASSLRSGNTIYF
TRBV9	TRBJ1-2	14	CASTRDRGNYGYTF
TRBV24-1	TRBJ2-2	14	CATAPGQNTGELFF
TRBV4-2	TRBJ2-3	15	CASSPVGPPTDTQYF
TRBV24-1	TRBJ2-5	13	CATSGTFQETQYF
TRBV6-1	TRBJ1-2	13	CASSEQDFYGYTF
TRBV9	TRBJ2-1	12	CASSLLGGEQFF
TRBV4-1	TRBJ2-3	16	CASSKGVGTSTDTQYF
TRBV6-5	TRBJ1-1	13	CASKELADTEAFF